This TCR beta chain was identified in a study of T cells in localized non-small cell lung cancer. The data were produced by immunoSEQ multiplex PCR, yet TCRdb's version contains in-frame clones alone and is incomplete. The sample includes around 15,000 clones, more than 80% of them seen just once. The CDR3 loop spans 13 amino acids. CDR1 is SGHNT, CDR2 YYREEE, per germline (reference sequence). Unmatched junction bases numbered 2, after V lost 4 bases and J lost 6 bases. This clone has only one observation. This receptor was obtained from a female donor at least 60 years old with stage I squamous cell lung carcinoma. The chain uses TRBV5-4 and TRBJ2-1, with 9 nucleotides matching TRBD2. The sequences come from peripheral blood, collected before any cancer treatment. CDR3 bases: TGTGCCAGCAGCCTGCGGGGGGGCAATGAGCAGTTCTTC. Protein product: CASSLRGGNEQFF.